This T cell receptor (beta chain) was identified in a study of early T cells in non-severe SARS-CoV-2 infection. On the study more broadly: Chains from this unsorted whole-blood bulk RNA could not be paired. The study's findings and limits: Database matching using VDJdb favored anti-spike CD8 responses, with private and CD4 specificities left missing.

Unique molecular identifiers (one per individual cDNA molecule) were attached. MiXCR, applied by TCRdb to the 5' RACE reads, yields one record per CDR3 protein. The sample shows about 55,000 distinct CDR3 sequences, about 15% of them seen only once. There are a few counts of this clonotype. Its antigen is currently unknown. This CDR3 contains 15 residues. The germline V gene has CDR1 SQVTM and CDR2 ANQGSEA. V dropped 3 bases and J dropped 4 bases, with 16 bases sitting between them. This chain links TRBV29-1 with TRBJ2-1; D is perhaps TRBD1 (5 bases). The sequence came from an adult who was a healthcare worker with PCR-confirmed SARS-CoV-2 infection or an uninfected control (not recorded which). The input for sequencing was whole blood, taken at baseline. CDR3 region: CSVEPTRGTYNEQFF. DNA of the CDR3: TGCAGCGTTGAGCCTACAAGGGGCACGTACAATGAGCAGTTCTTC.